A selection of T cell receptor beta chains follows, all from one sample in a study of blood T cells in healthy people across ages. TCRdb reanalysed the 5' RACE reads using MiXCR and keeps one entry per CDR3 protein. The data hold hundreds of thousands of distinct CDR3 sequences, with roughly 21% observed a single time. Sequencing was performed on blood. Source of these receptors: a man in his 70s in good health. CDR3s include the opening cysteine and the closing phenylalanine or tryptophan. A D gene is named only where the DNA matches it firmly. Clone size is not always given. Where it is, it says once, few, many or a class for expanded clones.

- | few | TRBJ2-7 | TRBV28 | CASSNSGVFDEQYF | TGTGCCAGCAGCAACTCAGGGGTCTTTGACGAGCAGTACTTC
TRBD1 | - | TRBJ2-2 | TRBV5-4 | CASSTRQGADTGELFF | TGTGCCAGCAGCACCAGACAGGGGGCGGACACCGGGGAGCTGTTTTTT
- | few | TRBJ2-7 | TRBV10-3 | CATRVSDREQYF | TGTGCCACACGGGTCAGTGATAGGGAGCAGTACTTC
- | many | TRBJ2-1 | TRBV10-3 | CAISESIGFYNEQFF | TGTGCCATCAGTGAGTCGATTGGCTTTTACAATGAGCAGTTCTTC
TRBD1 | few | TRBJ2-5 | TRBV20-1 | CSARGQRGETQYF | TGCAGTGCTAGGGGACAGAGGGGAGAGACCCAGTACTTC
- | few | TRBJ2-7 | TRBV29-1 | CSVEWGEQYF | TGCAGCGTTGAGTGGGGCGAGCAGTACTTC
- | few | TRBJ2-7 | TRBV11-1 | CASSRPGTSSYEQYF | TGTGCCAGCAGCCGCCCCGGGACAAGCTCCTACGAGCAGTACTTC
TRBD2 | few | TRBJ2-2 | TRBV20-1 | CSAPGLEPGELFF | TGCAGTGCGCCCGGACTAGAACCCGGGGAGCTGTTTTTT
TRBD2 | many | TRBJ2-7 | TRBV11-2 | CASSPLRGRAYEQYF | TGTGCCAGCAGCCCCCTTCGCGGGAGGGCCTACGAGCAGTACTTC
- | - | TRBJ2-7 | TRBV10-3 | CAISDLGEESSYEQYF | TGTGCCATCAGTGACCTCGGGGAAGAGTCCTCCTACGAGCAGTACTTC
TRBD2 | few | TRBJ2-1 | TRBV7-9 | CASSRTGLAEYYNEQFF | TGTGCCAGCAGCCGGACCGGACTAGCGGAATACTACAATGAGCAGTTCTTC
- | few | TRBJ2-5 | TRBV27 | CASSFRARAETQYF | -
- | - | TRBJ2-5 | TRBV6-5 | CASRPDGRDQYF | TGTGCCAGCAGACCGGACGGAAGAGACCAGTACTTC
TRBD1 | - | TRBJ2-5 | TRBV29-1 | CSAFDRDHQETQYF | TGCAGCGCTTTCGACAGGGACCACCAAGAGACCCAGTACTTC
- | - | TRBJ2-1 | TRBV4-1 | CASSQKGQRAYNEQFF | TGCGCCAGCAGCCAAAAAGGACAGCGAGCCTACAATGAGCAGTTCTTC
- | few | TRBJ2-3 | TRBV11-2 | CASSLDFRGKTSTDTQYF | TGTGCCAGCAGCTTAGATTTCAGGGGCAAGACGAGCACAGATACGCAGTATTTT
- | many | TRBJ1-4 | TRBV5-1 | CASSWTTTNEKLFF | TGCGCCAGCAGTTGGACCACAACTAATGAAAAACTGTTTTTT
TRBD2 | - | TRBJ2-5 | TRBV20-1 | CSATGTSGFGETQYF | TGCAGTGCTACCGGGACTAGCGGTTTCGGGGAGACCCAGTACTTC
- | - | TRBJ2-1 | TRBV29-1 | CSVDRGRDNEQFF | TGCAGCGTTGACAGGGGGAGGGACAATGAGCAGTTCTTC
- | - | TRBJ2-3 | TRBV5-1 | CASSLVGASTDTQYF | TGCGCCAGCAGCTTGGTAGGGGCTAGCACAGATACGCAGTATTTT
TRBD1 | - | TRBJ2-5 | TRBV11-2 | CASSRTGGWETQYF | TGTGCCAGCAGCCGTACAGGGGGCTGGGAGACCCAGTACTTC
TRBD2 | few | TRBJ2-1 | TRBV20-1 | CSAYSYQRGTYNEQFF | TGCAGTGCTTACTCGTACCAGCGGGGCACCTACAATGAGCAGTTCTTC
- | few | TRBJ1-4 | TRBV7-9 | CASSPPWGSENEKLFF | TGTGCCAGCAGCCCCCCCTGGGGCAGTGAGAATGAAAAACTGTTTTTT
TRBD1 | - | TRBJ2-4 | TRBV12-3/TRBV12-4 | CASSWTGEKEYF | TGTGCCAGCAGTTGGACAGGGGAGAAGGAGTACTTC
- | few | TRBJ2-3 | TRBV4-1 | CASSQDLETGTDTQYF | TGCGCCAGCAGCCAAGATCTGGAAACAGGTACAGATACGCAGTATTTT
TRBD2 | few | TRBJ2-1 | TRBV20-1 | CSAPRLAAVYNEQFF | TGCAGTGCCCCTAGACTAGCGGCTGTCTACAATGAGCAGTTCTTC
- | once | TRBJ2-7 | TRBV27 | CASSLSTSYEQYF | TGTGCCAGCAGTTTATCGACTTCCTACGAGCAGTACTTC
TRBD2 | - | TRBJ2-7 | TRBV12-3/TRBV12-4 | CASSFFAGGYEQYF | TGTGCCAGCAGTTTCTTTGCGGGAGGCTACGAGCAGTACTTC
TRBD1 | many | TRBJ2-3 | TRBV5-1 | CASSFGQGASTDTQYF | TGCGCCAGCAGCTTCGGACAGGGGGCTTCGACAGATACGCAGTATTTT
TRBD2 | - | TRBJ2-1 | TRBV9 | CASSVGRVDGRKFF | TGTGCCAGCAGCGTAGGAAGAGTGGACGGGAGGAAGTTCTTC
- | - | TRBJ1-2 | TRBV20-1 | CSASPNGYTF | TGCAGTGCTAGCCCGAATGGCTACACCTTC
- | - | TRBJ2-3 | TRBV7-9 | CASSSIQGTQYF | TGTGCCAGCAGCTCGATACAGGGTACGCAGTATTTT
- | - | TRBJ1-6 | TRBV2 | CASRSFNSPLHF | TGTGCCAGCAGGTCCTTTAATTCACCCCTCCACTTT
- | - | TRBJ2-4 | TRBV20-1 | CSTSFSLGNIQYF | TGCAGTACTAGTTTCTCGTTAGGAAACATTCAGTACTTC
- | - | TRBJ2-2 | TRBV10-3 | CAISESGTGELFF | TGTGCCATCAGTGAGAGTGGGACCGGGGAGCTGTTTTTT
TRBD1 | few | TRBJ2-5 | TRBV29-1 | CSVKQGAETQYF | TGCAGCGTAAAACAGGGGGCGGAGACCCAGTACTTC
- | few | TRBJ2-3 | TRBV7-7 | CASSLILDPGSTQCF | TGCGCTAGCAGCTTAATACTAGACCCGGGGAGTACGCAGTGTTTT
TRBD1 | - | TRBJ2-3 | TRBV12-3/TRBV12-4 | CASTLDRPTDTQYF | TGTGCCAGCACTTTGGACAGGCCCACAGATACGCAGTATTTT
- | once | TRBJ1-4 | TRBV7-9 | CASSLVVGYNEKLFF | TGTGCCAGCAGCTTAGTGGTGGGGTATAATGAAAAACTGTTTTTT
- | many | TRBJ2-7 | TRBV28 | CASISESSYEQYF | TGTGCCAGCATATCCGAGAGCTCCTACGAGCAGTACTTC
- | - | TRBJ1-2 | TRBV3-1 | CASSQGSNHGYTF | TGTGCCAGCAGCCAAGGGTCTAACCATGGCTACACCTTC
- | once | TRBJ2-1 | TRBV7-2 | CASSLPRAALLSNEQFF | TGTGCCAGCAGCTTACCACGAGCGGCACTTCTTAGTAATGAGCAGTTCTTC
TRBD2 | - | TRBJ2-5 | TRBV3-1 | CASSPRQSGGAEKYF | TGTGCCAGCAGCCCCCGACAGAGCGGGGGGGCCGAAAAGTACTTC
TRBD2 | - | TRBJ2-1 | TRBV12-3/TRBV12-4 | CASSLSGQSGKEQFF | TGTGCCAGCAGTTTATCTGGGCAGAGCGGGAAGGAGCAGTTCTTC
- | few | TRBJ1-1 | TRBV20-1 | CSASSLLDTEAFF | TGCAGTGCTAGCAGTCTGTTGGACACTGAAGCTTTCTTT
- | few | TRBJ2-7 | TRBV20-1 | CSANTGRRNEQYF | TGCAGTGCTAACACAGGCCGTCGCAACGAGCAGTACTTC
- | few | TRBJ2-5 | TRBV5-1 | CASRRPTQETQYF | TGCGCCAGCAGAAGACCCACTCAAGAGACCCAGTACTTC
TRBD1 | - | TRBJ1-1 | TRBV9 | CASSVVRDRAMNTEAFF | TGTGCCAGCAGCGTAGTGAGGGACAGAGCCATGAACACTGAGGCTTTCTTT
TRBD1 | few | TRBJ1-1 | TRBV28 | CASRVQGANTEAFF | TGTGCCAGCAGAGTACAGGGGGCGAACACTGAAGCTTTCTTT
TRBD1 | few | TRBJ2-2 | TRBV5-1 | CASSPGQGGTGELFF | TGCGCCAGCAGCCCGGGACAGGGCGGTACCGGGGAGCTGTTTTTT
- | - | TRBJ2-5 | TRBV7-2 | CASSLVRASEETQYF | TGTGCCAGCAGCTTAGTAAGGGCTAGTGAGGAGACCCAGTACTTC
- | many | TRBJ1-4 | TRBV2 | CASSENRDNEKLFF | TGTGCCAGCAGTGAAAACAGGGATAATGAAAAACTGTTTTTT
TRBD2 | - | TRBJ2-3 | TRBV29-1 | CSVRGLAEGTDTQYF | TGCAGCGTGCGAGGACTAGCCGAGGGTACAGATACGCAGTATTTT
TRBD1 | many | TRBJ2-4 | TRBV5-1 | CASSVTGGTLLNIQYF | TGCGCCAGCAGCGTAACAGGGGGGACGCTTCTTAACATTCAGTACTTC
TRBD1 | few | TRBJ2-2 | TRBV4-2 | CASSLRPLDRGPGELFF | TGTGCCAGCAGCCTCAGACCTCTCGACAGGGGGCCCGGGGAGCTGTTTTTT
TRBD1 | - | TRBJ2-1 | TRBV6-2/TRBV6-3 | CAINGLGQGNGEQFF | TGTGCCATCAATGGGCTTGGACAGGGGAATGGTGAGCAGTTCTTC
TRBD1 | few | TRBJ2-3 | TRBV5-6 | CASSTGQGAGTDTQYF | TGTGCCAGCAGCACGGGACAGGGCGCAGGCACAGATACGCAGTATTTT
- | - | TRBJ1-1 | TRBV12-3/TRBV12-4 | CASSLNPNTEAFF | TGTGCCAGCAGTTTAAACCCGAACACTGAAGCTTTCTTT
TRBD1 | many | TRBJ2-1 | TRBV12-3/TRBV12-4 | CASSLGLTGGGKNEQFF | TGTGCCAGCAGTTTAGGTCTCACAGGGGGCGGGAAGAATGAGCAGTTCTTC
- | - | TRBJ2-7 | TRBV3-1 | CASSQDIRYPNGFYEQYF | TGTGCCAGCAGCCAAGATATCCGCTACCCGAACGGATTTTACGAGCAGTACTTC